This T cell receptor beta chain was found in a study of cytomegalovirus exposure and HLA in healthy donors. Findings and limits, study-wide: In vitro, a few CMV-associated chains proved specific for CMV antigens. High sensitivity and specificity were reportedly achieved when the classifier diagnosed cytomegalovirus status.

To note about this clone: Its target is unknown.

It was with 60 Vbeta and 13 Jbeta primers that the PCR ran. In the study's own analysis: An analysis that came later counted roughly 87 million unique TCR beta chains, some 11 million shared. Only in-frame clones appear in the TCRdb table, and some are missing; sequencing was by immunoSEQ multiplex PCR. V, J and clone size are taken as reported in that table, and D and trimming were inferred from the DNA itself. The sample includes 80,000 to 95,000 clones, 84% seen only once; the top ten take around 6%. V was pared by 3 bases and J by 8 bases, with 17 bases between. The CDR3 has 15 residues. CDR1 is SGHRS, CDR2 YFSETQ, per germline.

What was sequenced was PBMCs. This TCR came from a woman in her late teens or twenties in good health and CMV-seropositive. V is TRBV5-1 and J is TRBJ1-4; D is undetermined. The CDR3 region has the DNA TGCGCCAGCAGCTCCACTCCGGGATCTCGGGAAAAACTGTTTTTT. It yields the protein CASSSTPGSREKLFF.